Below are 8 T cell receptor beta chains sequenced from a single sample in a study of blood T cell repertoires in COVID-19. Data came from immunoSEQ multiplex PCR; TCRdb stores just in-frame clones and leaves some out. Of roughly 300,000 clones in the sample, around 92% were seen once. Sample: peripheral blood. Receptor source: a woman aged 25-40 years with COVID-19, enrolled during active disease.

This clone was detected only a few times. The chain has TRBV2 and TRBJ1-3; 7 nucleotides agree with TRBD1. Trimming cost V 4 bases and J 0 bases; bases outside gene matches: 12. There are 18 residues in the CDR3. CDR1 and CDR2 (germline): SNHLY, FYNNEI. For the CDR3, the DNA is TGTGCCAGCAGTGTGACAGGGATGTTCTTAAGCTCTGGAAACACCATATATTTT. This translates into CASSVTGMFLSSGNTIYF.

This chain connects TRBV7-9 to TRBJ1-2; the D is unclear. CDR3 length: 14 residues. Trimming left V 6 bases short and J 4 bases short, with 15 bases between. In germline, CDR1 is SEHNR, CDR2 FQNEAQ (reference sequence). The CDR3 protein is CASSFEGVTYGYTF. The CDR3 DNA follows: TGTGCCAGCAGTTTCGAGGGTGTAACCTATGGCTACACCTTC.

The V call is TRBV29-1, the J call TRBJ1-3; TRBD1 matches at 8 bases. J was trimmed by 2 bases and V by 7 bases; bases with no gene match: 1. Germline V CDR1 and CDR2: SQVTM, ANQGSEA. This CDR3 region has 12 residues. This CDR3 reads CSGTGTGNTIYF. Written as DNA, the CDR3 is TGCAGCGGGACAGGGACTGGAAACACCATATATTTT.

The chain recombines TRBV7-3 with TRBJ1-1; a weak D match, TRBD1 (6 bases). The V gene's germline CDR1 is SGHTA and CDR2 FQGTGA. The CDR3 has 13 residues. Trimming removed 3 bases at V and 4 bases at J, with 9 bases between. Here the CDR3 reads CASSLQGITEAFF. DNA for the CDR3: TGTGCCAGCAGCTTGCAGGGGATCACTGAAGCTTTCTTT.

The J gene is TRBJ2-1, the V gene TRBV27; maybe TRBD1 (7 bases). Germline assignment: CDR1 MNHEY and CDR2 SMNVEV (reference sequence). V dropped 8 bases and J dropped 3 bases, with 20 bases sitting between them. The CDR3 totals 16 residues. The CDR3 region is CASRYTRDSHYNEQFF. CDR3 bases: TGTGCCAGCCGTTACACGCGGGACAGTCACTACAATGAGCAGTTCTTC.

The DNA of the CDR3 is TGCGCCAGCAGCCCCGGGGACATACAAGAGACCCAGTACTTC. Protein product: CASSPGDIQETQYF. The chain recombines TRBV5-1 with TRBJ2-5, with D possibly being TRBD1 (6 bases). V dropped 4 bases and J dropped 2 bases, with 12 bases sitting between them. The CDR3 sequence is 14 residues long. Per germline, CDR1 SGHRS and CDR2 YFSETQ.

The CDR3 DNA reads TGTGCCAGCAGCTTGGGCAGTCCTCAGGGTAGAGACGAGCAGTACGTC. Its translation is CASSLGSPQGRDEQYV. The chain links TRBV5-4 to TRBJ2-7; TRBD1 is a possible D gene (5 bases). V was pared by 0 bases and J by 5 bases, with 18 bases between. CDR3 length: 16 amino acids. Germline assignment: CDR1 SGHNT and CDR2 YYREEE (reference sequence).

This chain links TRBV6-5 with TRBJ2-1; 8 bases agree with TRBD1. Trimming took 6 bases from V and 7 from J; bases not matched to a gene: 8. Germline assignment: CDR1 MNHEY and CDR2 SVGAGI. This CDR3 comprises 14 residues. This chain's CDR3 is CASRRTGIDNEQFF. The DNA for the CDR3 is TGTGCCAGCAGAAGGACAGGGATAGATAATGAGCAGTTCTTC.